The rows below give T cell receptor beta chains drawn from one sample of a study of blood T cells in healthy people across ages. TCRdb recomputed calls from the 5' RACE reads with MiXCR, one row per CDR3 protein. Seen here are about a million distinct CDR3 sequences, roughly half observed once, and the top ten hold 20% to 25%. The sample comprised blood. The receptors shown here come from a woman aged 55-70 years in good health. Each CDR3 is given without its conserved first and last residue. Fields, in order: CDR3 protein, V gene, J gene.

CDR3 protein: ASSRGTGVFNEQF
V gene: TRBV4-1
J gene: TRBJ2-1

CDR3 protein: ASSYPYRASYEQY
V gene: TRBV6-2/TRBV6-3
J gene: TRBJ2-7

CDR3 protein: ASSRGSYGYT
V gene: TRBV4-1
J gene: TRBJ1-2

CDR3 protein: SASQRQETQY
V gene: TRBV20-1
J gene: TRBJ2-5

CDR3 protein: ASRPGFPYEQY
V gene: TRBV7-2
J gene: TRBJ2-7

CDR3 protein: ASSQDGLANTQY
V gene: TRBV4-1
J gene: TRBJ2-3

CDR3 protein: ASSLEATYEQY
V gene: TRBV28
J gene: TRBJ2-7

CDR3 protein: ASSELTVYEQY
V gene: TRBV10-2
J gene: TRBJ2-7

CDR3 protein: ASSSPGLGTDTQY
V gene: TRBV28
J gene: TRBJ2-3

CDR3 protein: SVAGGSRSTDTQY
V gene: TRBV29-1
J gene: TRBJ2-3

CDR3 protein: ASSLSGSYEQY
V gene: TRBV7-9
J gene: TRBJ2-7

CDR3 protein: ASTPPGRANTEAF
V gene: TRBV3-1
J gene: TRBJ1-1

CDR3 protein: ASSAYPQGVYT
V gene: TRBV6-5
J gene: TRBJ1-2

CDR3 protein: ASSPVAGKGTDTQY
V gene: TRBV3-1
J gene: TRBJ2-3

CDR3 protein: ASSQDYGAGHGDTQY
V gene: TRBV4-2
J gene: TRBJ2-3

CDR3 protein: SVEGGQGDLRGYT
V gene: TRBV29-1
J gene: TRBJ1-2

CDR3 protein: ASQQGGTDIQY
V gene: TRBV2
J gene: TRBJ2-4